Listed here are 18 T cell receptor beta chains from one sample, sequenced in a study of T cell responses to AZD1222 COVID-19 vaccine. The table came from immunoSEQ multiplex PCR; TCRdb's copy has only in-frame clones and leaves some out. The sample includes about 120,000 clones, about 90% of them seen just once. The specimen was peripheral blood, collected on day 0 of AZD1222 vaccination. The receptor set was obtained from an adult in good health.

J is TRBJ1-2 and V is TRBV19, with a possible D match to TRBD1 (6 bases). Trimming took off 5 bases at V and 2 bases at J, with 12 bases between the two ends. This CDR3 comprises 14 residues. Germline V CDR1 and CDR2: LNHDA, SQIVND (reference sequence). CDR3 sequence reads: CASSRTATNYGYTF. The CDR3 region has the DNA TGTGCCAGTAGTCGGACAGCTACAAACTATGGCTACACCTTC.

This chain uses TRBV13 with TRBJ2-5; TRBD2 agrees at 12 bases. V was clipped by 2 bases and J by 3 bases; unmatched bases: 1. This CDR3 has 15 residues. Germline CDR1 and CDR2: PRHDT and FYEKMQ (reference sequence). CDR3 bases: TGTGCCAGCAGCTTATCTAGCGGGAGGGAAGAGACCCAGTACTTC. Protein sequence: CASSLSSGREETQYF.

V gene TRBV29-1 combines with J gene TRBJ1-2, with D maybe TRBD1 (5 bases). The CDR3 covers 17 residues. Trimming stripped 0 bases from V and 4 bases from J, with 21 bases between. CDR1 is SQVTM, CDR2 ANQGSEA, per germline. CDR3 residues: CSVEDRSALRQTYGYTF. The CDR3 nucleotides read TGCAGCGTTGAAGATCGCTCAGCATTAAGACAGACCTATGGCTACACCTTC.

In its sample, this clone was seen once. V usage is TRBV5-4 and J usage is TRBJ1-4; D might be TRBD1 (6 bases). V lost 4 bases to trimming and J lost 4 bases, with 20 bases between them. In germline, CDR1 is SGHNT, CDR2 YYREEE (reference sequence). CDR3 length: 17 residues. The CDR3 DNA is TGTGCCAGCAGCCCTGGGGGCGCTCAGACTTATAATGAAAAACTGTTTTTT. This translates into CASSPGGAQTYNEKLFF.

CDR3 residues: CASSLSGALSEQYF. CDR3 nucleotide sequence: TGTGCCAGCAGTTTATCAGGGGCGCTAAGCGAGCAGTACTTC. V usage is TRBV27 and J usage is TRBJ2-7; possibly TRBD1 for D (5 bases). Germline values: CDR1 MNHEY, CDR2 SMNVEV (reference sequence). This CDR3 is 14 amino acids long. The V and J ends lost 0 bases and 6 bases respectively, with 12 bases between them.

This rearrangement joins TRBV10-3 to TRBJ1-2; D is uncertain. The CDR3 runs 14 residues. V lost 3 bases to trimming and J lost 8 bases, with 16 bases between them. Germline values: CDR1 ENHRY, CDR2 SYGVKD. The CDR3 DNA reads as TGTGCCATCAGTGACGGCAGTAACCCTTGGGGCTACACCTTC. Amino acid sequence: CAISDGSNPWGYTF.

This clone appeared a few times. The V gene is TRBV18, the J gene TRBJ1-6; 9 bases map to TRBD1. V lost 1 base, J lost 6 bases, and 4 bases stayed unmatched. The germline V gene encodes CDR1 KGHSH and CDR2 LQKENI. The CDR3 covers 16 residues. CDR3 protein: CASSPRPGQGNSPLHF. The CDR3 nucleotides are TGTGCCAGCTCACCACGACCGGGACAGGGTAATTCACCCCTCCACTTT.

This chain links TRBV5-5 with TRBJ2-5, with 8 bases aligning to TRBD2. The CDR3 loop spans 18 amino acids. Per the germline V gene, CDR1 is SGHKS and CDR2 is YYEKEE (reference sequence). Unmatched junction bases numbered 17, after V lost 2 bases and J lost 5 bases. CDR3 protein: CASSFGMSGSRSMETQYF. The CDR3 nucleotides read TGTGCCAGCAGCTTTGGAATGAGCGGGAGTCGAAGCATGGAGACCCAGTACTTC.

The chain recombines TRBV5-4 with TRBJ2-3; no clear D gene. This CDR3 spans 16 amino acids. With 4 bases removed from V and 1 base from J, the gap between germline ends came to 16 bases. CDR1 is SGHNT, CDR2 YYREEE, per germline (reference sequence). Here the CDR3 reads CASSPPTRDRTDTQYF. The CDR3 nucleotides read TGTGCCAGCAGCCCCCCGACAAGGGATCGCACAGATACGCAGTATTTT.

There are a few counts of this clone. The V and J genes are TRBV6-4 and TRBJ1-1; TRBD1 matches at 9 bases. The V gene's germline CDR1 is MRHNA and CDR2 SNTAGT. V gave up 8 bases and J gave up 7 bases; unmatched junction bases: 8. The CDR3 sequence is 13 residues long. The CDR3 protein is CASSRDRAGEAFF. For the CDR3, the DNA is TGTGCCAGCTCCCGGGACAGGGCCGGTGAAGCTTTCTTT.

The V call is TRBV7-7, the J call TRBJ2-1, with no clear D. V lost 4 bases and J 7 bases, leaving 14 bases between the germline ends. Germline CDR1 is SSHAT and CDR2 is FNYEAQ (reference sequence). This CDR3 spans 14 amino acids. The CDR3 coding sequence is TGTGCCAGCAGCTCCCTCCCGATGGGGAATGAGCAGTTCTTC. As protein: CASSSLPMGNEQFF.

This chain links TRBV27 with TRBJ2-6, with D perhaps TRBD1 or TRBD2 (5 bases each). Trimming stripped 1 base from V and 4 bases from J, with 8 bases between. Germline CDR1 and CDR2: MNHEY and SMNVEV (reference sequence). There are 15 residues in the CDR3. The DNA of the CDR3 is TGTGCCAGCAGTTTATGGGGGTCAGGGGCCAACGTCCTGACTTTC. Translation: CASSLWGSGANVLTF.

The chain carries TRBV28 and TRBJ1-4; 12 bases are a match to TRBD1. The length of the CDR3 is 16 residues. Germline-derived CDR1 and CDR2 are MDHEN and SYDVKM. The J segment lost 5 bases and the V segment lost 7 bases, leaving 8 bases of the junction unmatched. The CDR3 reads CASIPGQGARNEKLFF. The CDR3 DNA reads TGTGCCAGCATTCCGGGACAGGGGGCCCGAAATGAAAAACTGTTTTTT.

This chain connects TRBV7-3 to TRBJ2-2; 7 positions match TRBD1. Trimming took 2 bases from V and 3 from J; bases not matched to a gene: 3. CDR1 SGHTA and CDR2 FQGTGA come from the germline V gene. The CDR3 is 15 amino acids. CDR3 protein: CASSLYQGDTGELFF. In DNA, the CDR3 is TGTGCCAGCAGCTTATACCAGGGGGACACCGGGGAGCTGTTTTTT.

This sequence joins TRBV12-3 or TRBV12-4 and TRBJ2-1; D remains ambiguous. V was cut by 2 bases and J by 8 bases, with 7 bases left in between. The length of the CDR3 is 12 residues. The CDR3 DNA reads as TGTGCCAGCAGTTTAAGTTGGGATGAGCAGTTCTTC. Translating it yields CASSLSWDEQFF.

This chain links TRBV7-2 with TRBJ2-5; no reliable D call. Trimming cost V 1 base and J 2 bases, with 11 bases left between them. Looked up from germline, CDR1 is SGHTA and CDR2 is FQGNSA. The CDR3 extends over 15 amino acids. The CDR3 region has the DNA TGTGCCAGCAGCTTAGTTGTGACTCCGCAAGAGACCCAGTACTTC. As protein: CASSLVVTPQETQYF.

V usage is TRBV7-3 and J usage is TRBJ1-2, with D perhaps TRBD1 (6 bases). V was pared by 5 bases and J by 7 bases, with 23 bases between. The germline V gene encodes CDR1 SGHTA and CDR2 FQGTGA. The CDR3 contains 16 residues. The DNA of the CDR3 is TGTGCCAGCAGCCGGGACGGATTAACTAGGGGGGGTGGCTACACCTTC. Translating it yields CASSRDGLTRGGGYTF.

The chain couples TRBV11-3 to TRBJ2-1; no clear D. V was cut by 4 bases and J by 8 bases, with 12 bases left in between. Germline lookup yields CDR1 SGHNT and CDR2 YENEEA. The CDR3 covers 13 residues. The chain's CDR3 is CASSYGSGYEQFF. The CDR3 nucleotides are TGTGCCAGCAGCTACGGGTCCGGTTATGAGCAGTTCTTC. Full variable domain (rest looked up from reference TRBV11-3 and TRBJ2-1): EAGVVQSPRYKIIEKKQPVAFWCNPISGHNTLYWYLQNLGQGPELLIRYENEEAVDDSQLPKDRFSAERLKGVDSTLKIQPAELGDSAVYLCASSYGSGYEQFFGPGTRLTVL.